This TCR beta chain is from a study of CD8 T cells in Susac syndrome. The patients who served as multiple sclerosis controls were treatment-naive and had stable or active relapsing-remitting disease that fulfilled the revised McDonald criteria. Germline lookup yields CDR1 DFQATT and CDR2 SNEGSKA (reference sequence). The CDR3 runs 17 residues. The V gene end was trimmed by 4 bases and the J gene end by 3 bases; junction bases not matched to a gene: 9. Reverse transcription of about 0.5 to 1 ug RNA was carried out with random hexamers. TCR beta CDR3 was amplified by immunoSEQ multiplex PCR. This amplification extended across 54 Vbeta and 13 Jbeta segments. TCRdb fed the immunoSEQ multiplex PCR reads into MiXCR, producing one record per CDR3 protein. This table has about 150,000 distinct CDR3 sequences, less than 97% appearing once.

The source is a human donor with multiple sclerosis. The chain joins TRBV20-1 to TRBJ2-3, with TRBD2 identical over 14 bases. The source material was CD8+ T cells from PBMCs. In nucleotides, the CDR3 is TGCAGTGCTATCCTCCTTCGGACTAGCGGGAGGACAGATACGCAGTATTTT. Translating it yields CSAILLRTSGRTDTQYF.